This T cell receptor beta chain emerged from a study of T cells after yellow fever vaccination. General study results and limits: In post-booster samples, most primary-vaccination clones reappeared (just under 97% CD4, 88% CD8). It was the secondary response that reached its peak faster, day 5 versus 15, but it was weaker.

The CDR3 contains 12 residues. From germline, CDR1 is KGHSH and CDR2 LQKENI. The V end lost 5 bases, the J end lost 5 bases, and 10 bases lay between the germline ends. A 5'RACE template-switching step, the method used to make TCR cDNA, added a universal primer site and UMIs. In TCRdb, the 5' RACE reads were re-called with MiXCR into one record per CDR3 protein. This table has 320,000 or so distinct CDR3 sequences, about 7.8% appearing once. This clonotype occurred a few times. Its antigen is not known. The source is a man aged 18 to 29 who received the YFV17D yellow fever vaccine. Material: PBMCs, obtained approximately 47 days after the first yellow fever vaccination. This chain joins TRBV18 and TRBJ2-7, with D maybe TRBD2 (5 bases). The CDR3 region is CASSTAGHEQYF. CDR3 DNA: TGTGCCAGCTCAACCGCGGGCCACGAGCAGTACTTC.